This is a list of T cell receptor beta chains from one sample in a study of blood T cell repertoires in COVID-19. Method: immunoSEQ multiplex PCR; TCRdb's copy keeps in-frame clones and lacks some. Found here are 150,000 to 200,000 clones, more than 75% of them singletons; the top ten hold around 4.8%. Sequencing was carried out using peripheral blood. Receptors were obtained from a human donor in a cohort sampled during active COVID-19. CDR3s include the opening cysteine and the closing phenylalanine or tryptophan. Each record gives: D gene, clone size, CDR3 length, J gene, V gene, CDR3 DNA, CDR3 protein. The D gene is left open where the match is weak. Clone size is shown for a subset of rows, as once, few, many or a class of expanded clone.

d_gene: .
abundance: .
len: 13
j_gene: TRBJ2-3
v_gene: TRBV28
CDR3nt: TGTGCCAGCAGTTTACAGGGTACAGATACGCAGTATTTT
CDR3aa: CASSLQGTDTQYF

d_gene: TRBD1
abundance: .
len: 15
j_gene: TRBJ1-1
v_gene: TRBV5-1
CDR3nt: TGCGCCAGCAGCTATGAACAGGGGGTTGGGACTGAAGCTTTCTTT
CDR3aa: CASSYEQGVGTEAFF

d_gene: TRBD2
abundance: .
len: 14
j_gene: TRBJ2-7
v_gene: TRBV27
CDR3nt: TGTGCCAGCTTAGCGGGAGCCAGCTCCTACGAGCAGTACTTC
CDR3aa: CASLAGASSYEQYF

d_gene: TRBD1
abundance: .
len: 14
j_gene: TRBJ2-7
v_gene: TRBV9
CDR3nt: TGTGCCAGCAGCGTAGGGCACAGGGGATACGAGCAGTACTTC
CDR3aa: CASSVGHRGYEQYF

d_gene: .
abundance: .
len: 13
j_gene: TRBJ1-1
v_gene: TRBV6-5
CDR3nt: TGTGCCAGCAGTACGACAGGGAACACTGAAGCTTTCTTT
CDR3aa: CASSTTGNTEAFF

d_gene: TRBD2
abundance: .
len: 15
j_gene: TRBJ2-3
v_gene: TRBV19
CDR3nt: TGTGCCAGTAGTATGTCTAGCGGTAGCACAGATACGCAGTATTTT
CDR3aa: CASSMSSGSTDTQYF

d_gene: .
abundance: .
len: 15
j_gene: TRBJ2-7
v_gene: TRBV10-3
CDR3nt: TGTGCCATCAGTAAGGGACAAGGAGACTCCTACGAGCAGTACTTC
CDR3aa: CAISKGQGDSYEQYF

d_gene: .
abundance: .
len: 12
j_gene: TRBJ1-3
v_gene: TRBV19
CDR3nt: TGTGCCAGTAGCAACTTCGGAAACACCATATATTTT
CDR3aa: CASSNFGNTIYF

d_gene: TRBD2
abundance: .
len: 14
j_gene: TRBJ2-5
v_gene: TRBV6-5
CDR3nt: TGTGCCAGCAGTTACCCAGGGAGGGTGGAGACCCAGTACTTC
CDR3aa: CASSYPGRVETQYF

d_gene: TRBD2
abundance: .
len: 14
j_gene: TRBJ2-7
v_gene: TRBV28
CDR3nt: TGTGCCAGCAGTTTGGGGGGAGGGACCTACGAGCAGTACTTC
CDR3aa: CASSLGGGTYEQYF

d_gene: .
abundance: .
len: 15
j_gene: TRBJ2-2
v_gene: TRBV11-2
CDR3nt: TGTGCCAGCAGCCGCGATCCGGGAAACACCGGGGAGCTGTTTTTT
CDR3aa: CASSRDPGNTGELFF

d_gene: .
abundance: .
len: 16
j_gene: TRBJ2-2
v_gene: TRBV4-2
CDR3nt: TGTGCCAGCAGCCAAGATTCACCCGGGGACACCGGGGAGCTGTTTTTT
CDR3aa: CASSQDSPGDTGELFF

d_gene: TRBD1
abundance: once
len: 17
j_gene: TRBJ1-3
v_gene: TRBV18
CDR3nt: TGTGCCAGCTCATCAACCTCGACAGGGACGGCTGGAAACACCATATATTTT
CDR3aa: CASSSTSTGTAGNTIYF

d_gene: .
abundance: .
len: 13
j_gene: TRBJ2-3
v_gene: TRBV21-1
CDR3nt: TGTGCCAGCAGCAAAGATGGGGCGGATACGCAGTATTTT
CDR3aa: CASSKDGADTQYF

d_gene: TRBD2
abundance: few
len: 15
j_gene: TRBJ2-2
v_gene: TRBV18
CDR3nt: TGTGCCAGCTCACCGGGACTAGCGGGCACCGGGGAGCTGTTTTTT
CDR3aa: CASSPGLAGTGELFF

d_gene: TRBD1
abundance: .
len: 14
j_gene: TRBJ2-3
v_gene: TRBV15
CDR3nt: TGTGCCACCAGCGGGACAGGAACCACAGATACGCAGTATTTT
CDR3aa: CATSGTGTTDTQYF

d_gene: .
abundance: .
len: 13
j_gene: TRBJ2-5
v_gene: TRBV6-5
CDR3nt: TGTGCCAGCAGTTATGACAGCCAAGAGACCCAGTACTTC
CDR3aa: CASSYDSQETQYF

d_gene: TRBD2
abundance: .
len: 17
j_gene: TRBJ2-2
v_gene: TRBV5-4
CDR3nt: TGTGCCAGCAGCTTGTCGACTAGCGGGAGAGGGACCGGGGAGCTGTTTTTT
CDR3aa: CASSLSTSGRGTGELFF

d_gene: .
abundance: .
len: 17
j_gene: TRBJ2-1
v_gene: TRBV2
CDR3nt: TGTGCCAGCAGGAGGGAGAGATCGCATTCTTCCTACAATGAGCAGTTCTTC
CDR3aa: CASRRERSHSSYNEQFF

d_gene: .
abundance: .
len: 15
j_gene: TRBJ1-5
v_gene: TRBV11-2
CDR3nt: TGTGCCAGCAGCTTAGGGTGGGCGGGGGACCAGCCCCAGCATTTT
CDR3aa: CASSLGWAGDQPQHF

d_gene: .
abundance: .
len: 13
j_gene: TRBJ1-5
v_gene: TRBV7-2
CDR3nt: TGTGCCAGCAGCTTAAGGGGGAATCAGCCCCAGCATTTT
CDR3aa: CASSLRGNQPQHF

d_gene: TRBD2
abundance: once
len: 16
j_gene: TRBJ2-1
v_gene: TRBV11-2
CDR3nt: TGTGCCTGCCGGACTAGCGGTCCTGGGGATTACAATGAGCAGTTCTTC
CDR3aa: CACRTSGPGDYNEQFF

d_gene: .
abundance: once
len: 16
j_gene: TRBJ1-6
v_gene: TRBV27
CDR3nt: TGTGCCAGCAGTTCAACGGTAAAGGGGGATAATTCACCCCTCCACTTT
CDR3aa: CASSSTVKGDNSPLHF

d_gene: TRBD1
abundance: .
len: 14
j_gene: TRBJ2-3
v_gene: TRBV5-1
CDR3nt: TGCGCCAGCAGCCCACAGACAGGGGGGGATACGCAGTATTTT
CDR3aa: CASSPQTGGDTQYF

d_gene: .
abundance: few
len: 16
j_gene: TRBJ2-6
v_gene: TRBV4-2
CDR3nt: TGTGCCAGCAGCCAAGACGGGGTCTCTGGGGCCAACGTCCTGACTTTC
CDR3aa: CASSQDGVSGANVLTF

d_gene: .
abundance: .
len: 13
j_gene: TRBJ1-1
v_gene: TRBV30
CDR3nt: TGTGCCTGGAGGCACGGGGGGGACACTGAAGCTTTCTTT
CDR3aa: CAWRHGGDTEAFF

d_gene: .
abundance: .
len: 14
j_gene: TRBJ1-3
v_gene: TRBV7-9
CDR3nt: TGTGCCAGCAGCCAAACAGGGTCCCTAAACACCATATATTTT
CDR3aa: CASSQTGSLNTIYF

d_gene: .
abundance: .
len: 13
j_gene: TRBJ2-5
v_gene: TRBV2
CDR3nt: TGTGCCAGCAGTGGACTGGAGTGGGAGACCCAGTACTTC
CDR3aa: CASSGLEWETQYF